This entry features one T cell receptor (beta chain) sequence. Its target is not known. This table comes from immunoSEQ multiplex PCR, and its TCRdb copy is limited to in-frame clones, with some not included. This table holds 200,000 to 250,000 clones, roughly 84% found once. These data are taken from a study of cytomegalovirus exposure and HLA in healthy donors. Study information: In a later analysis, the approximately 120 validation repertoires were reported to have used the same platform as the approximately 620 first-cohort repertoires.

With V trimmed by 6 bases and J by 4 bases, 8 bases remained unmatched. Germline assignment: CDR1 SQVTM and CDR2 ANQGSEA. The CDR3 runs to 14 residues. Points from the study as a whole: Subsequent analysis found a tendency for first-cohort TCR clusters to co-occur within the 100 to 150 validation repertoires. The study put 150 to 200 TCR beta chains on its list as cytomegalovirus-associated.

This TCR came from a woman aged 25 to 39 in good health and CMV-seropositive. The chain couples TRBV29-1 to TRBJ1-2, with 10 positions matching TRBD1. Material for sequencing was PBMCs. The CDR3 here is CSVLGTGEVYGYTF. The CDR3 region has the DNA TGCAGCGTCCTAGGGACAGGGGAGGTCTATGGCTACACCTTC.